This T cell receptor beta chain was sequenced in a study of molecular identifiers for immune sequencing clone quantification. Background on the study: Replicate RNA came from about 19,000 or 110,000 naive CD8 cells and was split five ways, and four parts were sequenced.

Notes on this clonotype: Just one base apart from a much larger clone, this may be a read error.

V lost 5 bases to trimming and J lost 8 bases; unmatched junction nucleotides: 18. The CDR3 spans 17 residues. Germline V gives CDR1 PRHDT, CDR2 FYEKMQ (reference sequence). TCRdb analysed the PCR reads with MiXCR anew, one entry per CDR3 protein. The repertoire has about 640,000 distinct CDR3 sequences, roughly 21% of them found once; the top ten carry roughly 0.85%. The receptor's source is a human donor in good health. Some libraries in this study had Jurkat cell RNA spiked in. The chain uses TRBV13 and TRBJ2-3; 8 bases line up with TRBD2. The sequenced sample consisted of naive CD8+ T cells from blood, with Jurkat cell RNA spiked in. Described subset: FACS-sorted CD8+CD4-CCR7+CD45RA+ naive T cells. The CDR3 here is CASSLLFVSGKSGTQYF. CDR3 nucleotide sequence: TGTGCCAGCAGCCTACTGTTCGTTAGCGGGAAATCAGGTACGCAGTATTTT.